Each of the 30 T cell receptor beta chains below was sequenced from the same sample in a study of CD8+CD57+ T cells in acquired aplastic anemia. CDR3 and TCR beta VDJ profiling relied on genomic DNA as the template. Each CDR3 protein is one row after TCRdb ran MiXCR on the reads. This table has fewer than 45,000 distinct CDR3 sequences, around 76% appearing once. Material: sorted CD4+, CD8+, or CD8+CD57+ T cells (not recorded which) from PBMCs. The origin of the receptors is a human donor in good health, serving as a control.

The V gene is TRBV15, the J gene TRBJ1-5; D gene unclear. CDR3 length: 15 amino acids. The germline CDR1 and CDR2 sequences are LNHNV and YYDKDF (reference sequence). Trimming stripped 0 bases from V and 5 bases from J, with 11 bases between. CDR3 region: CATSRDLGRYQPQHF. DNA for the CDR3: TGTGCCACCAGCAGAGACCTAGGACGGTATCAGCCCCAGCATTTT. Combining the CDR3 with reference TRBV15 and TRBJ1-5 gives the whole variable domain DAMVIQNPRYQVTQFGKPVTLSCSQTLNHNVMYWYQQKSSQAPKLLFHYYDKDFNNEADTPDNFQSRRPNTSFCFLDIRSPGLGDTAMYLCATSRDLGRYQPQHFGDGTRLSIL.

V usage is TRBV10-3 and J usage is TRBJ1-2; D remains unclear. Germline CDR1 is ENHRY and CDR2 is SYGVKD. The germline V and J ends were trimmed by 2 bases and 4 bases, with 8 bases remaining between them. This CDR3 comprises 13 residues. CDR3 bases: TGTGCCATCAGTGAGCCTATGGCCTATGGCTACACCTTC. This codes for CAISEPMAYGYTF.

CDR3 residues: CASSLLGMPNTGELFF. Here the CDR3 DNA reads TGTGCCAGCAGTTTATTGGGGATGCCGAACACCGGGGAGCTGTTTTTT. The V call is TRBV12-3 or TRBV12-4, the J call TRBJ2-2; D is undetermined. V was trimmed by 2 bases and J by 0 bases, leaving 10 bases between them. This CDR3 region has 16 residues.

CDR3 bases: TGCAGTGCTAGAGATGTCGTACAAGGGTCTGGCTACACCTTC. This translates into CSARDVVQGSGYTF. The chain recombines TRBV20-1 with TRBJ1-2; D call uncertain. This CDR3 region has 14 residues. V was cut by 0 bases and J by 7 bases, with 15 bases left in between. Germline-derived CDR1 and CDR2 are DFQATT and SNEGSKA (reference sequence).

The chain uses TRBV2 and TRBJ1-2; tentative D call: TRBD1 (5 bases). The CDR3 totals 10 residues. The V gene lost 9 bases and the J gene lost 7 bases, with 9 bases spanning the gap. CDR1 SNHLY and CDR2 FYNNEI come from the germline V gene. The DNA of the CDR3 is TGTGCCAGACAGGAAACTGGCTACACCTTC. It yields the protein CARQETGYTF.

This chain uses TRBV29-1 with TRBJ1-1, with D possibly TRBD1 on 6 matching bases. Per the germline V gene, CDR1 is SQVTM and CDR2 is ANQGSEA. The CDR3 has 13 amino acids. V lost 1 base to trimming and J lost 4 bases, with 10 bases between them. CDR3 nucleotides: TGCAGCGTTGAAGGGCAGGGGACCACTGAAGCTTTCTTT. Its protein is CSVEGQGTTEAFF.

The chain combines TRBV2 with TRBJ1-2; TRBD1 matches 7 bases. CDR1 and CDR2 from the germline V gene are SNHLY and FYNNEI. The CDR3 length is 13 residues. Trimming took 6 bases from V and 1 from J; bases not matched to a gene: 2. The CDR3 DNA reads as TGTGCCAGCAGGGACAGGCTTAACTATGGCTACACCTTC. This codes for CASRDRLNYGYTF.

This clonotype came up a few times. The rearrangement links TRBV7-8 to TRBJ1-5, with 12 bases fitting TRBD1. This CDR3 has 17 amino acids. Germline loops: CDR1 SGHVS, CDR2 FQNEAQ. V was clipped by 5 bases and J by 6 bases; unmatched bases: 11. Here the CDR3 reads CASSPSPGTGGTQPQHF. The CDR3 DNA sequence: TGTGCCAGCAGCCCGAGTCCCGGGACAGGGGGCACTCAGCCCCAGCATTTT.

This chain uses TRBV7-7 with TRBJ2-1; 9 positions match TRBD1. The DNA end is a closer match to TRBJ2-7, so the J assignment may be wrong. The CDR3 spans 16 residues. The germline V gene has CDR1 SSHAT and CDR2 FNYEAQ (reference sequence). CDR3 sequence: CASSAGQGRTGYEQYF. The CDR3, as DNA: TGTGCCAGCAGCGCGGGACAGGGTAGGACCGGCTACGAGCAGTACTTC.

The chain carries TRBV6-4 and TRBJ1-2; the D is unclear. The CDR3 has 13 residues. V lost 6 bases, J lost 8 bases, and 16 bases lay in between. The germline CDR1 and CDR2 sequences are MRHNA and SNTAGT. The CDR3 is CASSPRKAGGYTF. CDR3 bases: TGTGCCAGCAGCCCCCGGAAGGCGGGGGGCTACACCTTC.

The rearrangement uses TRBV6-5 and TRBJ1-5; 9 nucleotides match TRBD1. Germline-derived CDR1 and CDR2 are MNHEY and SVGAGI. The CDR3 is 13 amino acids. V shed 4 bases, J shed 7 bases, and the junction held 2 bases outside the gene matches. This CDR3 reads CASSWTGVQPQHF. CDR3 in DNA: TGTGCCAGCAGTTGGACAGGGGTACAGCCCCAGCATTTT.

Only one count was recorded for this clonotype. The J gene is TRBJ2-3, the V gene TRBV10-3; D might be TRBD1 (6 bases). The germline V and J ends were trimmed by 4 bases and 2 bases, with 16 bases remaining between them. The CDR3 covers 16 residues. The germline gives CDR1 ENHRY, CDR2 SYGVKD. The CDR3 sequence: CAISGGFGGNTDTQYF. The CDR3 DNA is TGTGCCATCAGTGGGGGCTTTGGGGGCAACACAGATACGCAGTATTTT.

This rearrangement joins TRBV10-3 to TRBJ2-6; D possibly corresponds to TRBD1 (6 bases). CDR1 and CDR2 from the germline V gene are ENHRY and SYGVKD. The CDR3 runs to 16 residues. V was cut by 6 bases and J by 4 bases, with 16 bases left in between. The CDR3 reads CAISPAGVTGANVLTF. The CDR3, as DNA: TGTGCCATCAGCCCGGCAGGGGTAACCGGGGCCAACGTCCTGACTTTC.

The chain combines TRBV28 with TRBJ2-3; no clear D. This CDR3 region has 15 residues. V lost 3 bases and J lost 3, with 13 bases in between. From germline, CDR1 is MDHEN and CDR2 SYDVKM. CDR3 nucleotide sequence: TGTGCCAGCAGTTTTCCACCCGCAATGACAGATACGCAGTATTTT. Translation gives CASSFPPAMTDTQYF.

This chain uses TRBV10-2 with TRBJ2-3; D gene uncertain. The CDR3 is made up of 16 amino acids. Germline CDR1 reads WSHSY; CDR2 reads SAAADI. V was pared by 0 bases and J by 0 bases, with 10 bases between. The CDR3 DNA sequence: TGCGCCAGCAGTGAGTCGTGGCGGACCAGCACAGATACGCAGTATTTT. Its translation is CASSESWRTSTDTQYF.

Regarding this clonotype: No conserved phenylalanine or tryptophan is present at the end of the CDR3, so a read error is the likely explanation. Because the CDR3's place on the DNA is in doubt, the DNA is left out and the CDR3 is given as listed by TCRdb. The CDR3 reads CASSLAGDKVAIVL. The chain is built from TRBV5-1 and TRBJ1-2; the DNA was not used to check the table's D call, TRBD1. The length of the CDR3 is 14 amino acids, counting both ends. Germline V gene data show CDR1 as SGHRS and CDR2 as YFSETQ.

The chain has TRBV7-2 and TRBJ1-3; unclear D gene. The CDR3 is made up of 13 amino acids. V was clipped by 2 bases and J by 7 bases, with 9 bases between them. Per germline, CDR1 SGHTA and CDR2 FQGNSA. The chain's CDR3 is CASSLSVLNTIYF. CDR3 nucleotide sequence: TGTGCCAGCAGCTTATCGGTTCTCAACACCATATATTTT. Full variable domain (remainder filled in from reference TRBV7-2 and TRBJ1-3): GAGVSQSPSNKVTEKGKDVELRCDPISGHTALYWYRQSLGQGLEFLIYFQGNSAPDKSGLPSDRFSAERTGGSVSTLTIQRTQQEDSAVYLCASSLSVLNTIYFGEGSWLTVV.

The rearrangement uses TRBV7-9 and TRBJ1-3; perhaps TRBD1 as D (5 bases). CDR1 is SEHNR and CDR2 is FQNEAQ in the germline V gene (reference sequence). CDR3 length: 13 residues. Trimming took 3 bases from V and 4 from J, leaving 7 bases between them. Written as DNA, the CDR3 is TGTGCCAGCAGCTTCGGGGCAGGAAACACCATATATTTT. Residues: CASSFGAGNTIYF.

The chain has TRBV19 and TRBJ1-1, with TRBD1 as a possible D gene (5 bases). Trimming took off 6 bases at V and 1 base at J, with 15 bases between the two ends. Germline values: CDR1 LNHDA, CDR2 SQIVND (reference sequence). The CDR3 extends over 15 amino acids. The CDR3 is CASSLTALGNTEAFF. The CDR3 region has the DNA TGTGCCAGTAGCCTGACAGCCTTAGGGAACACTGAAGCTTTCTTT.

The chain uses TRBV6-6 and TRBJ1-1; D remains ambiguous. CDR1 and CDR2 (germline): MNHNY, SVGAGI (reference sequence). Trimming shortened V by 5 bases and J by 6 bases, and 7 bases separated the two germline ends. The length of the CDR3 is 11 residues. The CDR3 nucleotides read TGTGCCAGCAGTGCATGGCCTGAAGCTTTCTTT. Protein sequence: CASSAWPEAFF.

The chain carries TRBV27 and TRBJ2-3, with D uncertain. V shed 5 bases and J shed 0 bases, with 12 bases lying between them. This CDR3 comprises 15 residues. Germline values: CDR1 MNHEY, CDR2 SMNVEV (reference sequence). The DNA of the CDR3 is TGTGCCAGCAGTCGAGCAACCACTAGCACAGATACGCAGTATTTT. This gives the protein CASSRATTSTDTQYF.

The CDR3, as DNA: TGCGCCAGCTCTCGAGGGGGGCGGAATGAGCAGTTCTTC. Its protein is CASSRGGRNEQFF. The chain is built from TRBV4-3 and TRBJ2-1; D tentatively fits TRBD1 or TRBD2 (6 bases each). The CDR3 runs 13 residues. CDR1 and CDR2 from the germline V gene are LGHNA and YSLEER. V was pared by 8 bases and J by 7 bases, with 15 bases between.

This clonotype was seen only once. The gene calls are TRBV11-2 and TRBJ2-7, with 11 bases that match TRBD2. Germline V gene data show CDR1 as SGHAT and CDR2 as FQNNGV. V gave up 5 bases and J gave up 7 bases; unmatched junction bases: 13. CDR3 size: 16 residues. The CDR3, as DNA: TGTGCCAGCAGCCCGGCGACTAGCGGGGTTCACCGGGAGCAGTACTTC. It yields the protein CASSPATSGVHREQYF. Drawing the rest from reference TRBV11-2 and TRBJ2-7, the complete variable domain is EAGVAQSPRYKIIEKRQSVAFWCNPISGHATLYWYQQILGQGPKLLIQFQNNGVVDDSQLPKDRFSAERLKGVDSTLKIQPAKLEDSAVYLCASSPATSGVHREQYFGPGTRLTVT.

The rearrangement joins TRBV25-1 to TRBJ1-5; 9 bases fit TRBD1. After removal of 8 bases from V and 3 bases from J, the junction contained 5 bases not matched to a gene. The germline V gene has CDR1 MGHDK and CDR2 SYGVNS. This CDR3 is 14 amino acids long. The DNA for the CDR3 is TGTGCCAGCGGACGACAGGGGGACAATCAGCCCCAGCATTTT. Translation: CASGRQGDNQPQHF.

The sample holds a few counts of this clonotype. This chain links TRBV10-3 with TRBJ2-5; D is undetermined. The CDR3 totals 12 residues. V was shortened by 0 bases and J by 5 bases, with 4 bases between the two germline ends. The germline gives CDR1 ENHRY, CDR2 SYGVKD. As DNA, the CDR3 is TGTGCCATCAGTGAGTCGAGGGAGACCCAGTACTTC. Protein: CAISESRETQYF.

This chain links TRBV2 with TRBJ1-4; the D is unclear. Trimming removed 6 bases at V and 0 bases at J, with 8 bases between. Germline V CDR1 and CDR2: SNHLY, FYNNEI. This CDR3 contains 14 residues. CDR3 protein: CASSHTATNEKLFF. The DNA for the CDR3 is TGTGCCAGCAGCCACACTGCAACTAATGAAAAACTGTTTTTT.

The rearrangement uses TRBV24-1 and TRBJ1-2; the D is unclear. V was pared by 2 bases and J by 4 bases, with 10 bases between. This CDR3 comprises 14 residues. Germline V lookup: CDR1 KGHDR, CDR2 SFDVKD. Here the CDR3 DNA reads TGTGCCACCAGTGATTCGGACGGAACCTATGGCTACACCTTC. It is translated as CATSDSDGTYGYTF.

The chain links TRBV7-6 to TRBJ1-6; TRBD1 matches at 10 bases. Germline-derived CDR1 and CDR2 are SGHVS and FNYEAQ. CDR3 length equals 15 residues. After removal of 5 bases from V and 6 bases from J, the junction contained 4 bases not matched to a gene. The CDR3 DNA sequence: TGTGCCAGCAGCGAGGGACAGGGGATTAATTCACCCCTCCACTTT. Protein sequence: CASSEGQGINSPLHF.

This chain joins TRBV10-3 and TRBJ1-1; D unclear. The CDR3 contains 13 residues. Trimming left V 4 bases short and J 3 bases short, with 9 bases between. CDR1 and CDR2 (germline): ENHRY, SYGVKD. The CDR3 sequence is CAISGTRDTEAFF. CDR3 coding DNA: TGTGCCATCAGTGGCACAAGGGACACTGAAGCTTTCTTT.

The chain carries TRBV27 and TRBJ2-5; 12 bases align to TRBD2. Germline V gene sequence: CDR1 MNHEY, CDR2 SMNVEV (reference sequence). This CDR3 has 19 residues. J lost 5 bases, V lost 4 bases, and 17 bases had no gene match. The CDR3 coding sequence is TGTGCCAGCAGTTGGCAAGGCCCTAGCGGGGGGGAGGTTGATGAGACCCAGTACTTC. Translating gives CASSWQGPSGGEVDETQYF.